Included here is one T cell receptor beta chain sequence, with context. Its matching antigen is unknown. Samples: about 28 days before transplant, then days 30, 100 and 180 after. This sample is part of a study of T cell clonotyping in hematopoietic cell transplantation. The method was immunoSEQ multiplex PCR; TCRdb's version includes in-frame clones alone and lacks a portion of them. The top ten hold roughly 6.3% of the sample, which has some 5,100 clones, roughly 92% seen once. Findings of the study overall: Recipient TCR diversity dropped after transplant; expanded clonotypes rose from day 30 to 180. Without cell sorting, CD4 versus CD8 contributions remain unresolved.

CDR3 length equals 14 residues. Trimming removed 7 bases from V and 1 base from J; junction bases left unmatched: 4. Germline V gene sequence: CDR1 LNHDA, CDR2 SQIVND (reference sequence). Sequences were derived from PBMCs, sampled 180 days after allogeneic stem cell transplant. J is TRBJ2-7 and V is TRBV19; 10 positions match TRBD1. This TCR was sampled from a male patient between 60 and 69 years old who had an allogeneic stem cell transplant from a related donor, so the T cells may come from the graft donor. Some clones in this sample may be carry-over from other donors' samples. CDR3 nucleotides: TGTGCCAGTACCCGGGACAGGGGTTCCTACGAGCAGTACTTC. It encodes CASTRDRGSYEQYF.